The TCR beta chain described here comes from a study of PD-1 blockade in classical Hodgkin lymphoma. Assay: immunoSEQ multiplex PCR; the TCRdb copy retains only in-frame clones and omits some. This sample has tens of thousands of clones, with approximately 78% found just once. The time point denotes: cycle 4 day 1 (C4D1), after six to seven weeks of nivolumab. Autologous stem cell transplantation was followed by relapse in every patient, and brentuximab vedotin exposure varied. V was cut by 6 bases and J by 3 bases, with 14 bases left in between. This CDR3 has 14 amino acids. CDR1 is MNHNS, CDR2 SASEGT, per germline.

This material consisted of peripheral blood mononuclear cells (PBMCs), taken before the fourth cycle of nivolumab. The chain has TRBV6-1 and TRBJ1-1; no definite D call. The clonotype originates from a human donor with classical Hodgkin lymphoma. The DNA of the CDR3 is TGTGCCAGCAGGGGAGGGTATCCCTACACTGAAGCTTTCTTT. Translation gives CASRGGYPYTEAFF.